The 15 T cell receptor beta chains given below trace back to one sample, sequenced in a study of cytomegalovirus exposure and HLA in healthy donors. The PCR ran on 60 Vbeta and 13 Jbeta primers. The data were produced by immunoSEQ multiplex PCR, yet TCRdb's version contains in-frame clones alone and is incomplete. This table holds over 95,000 clones, 70% to 80% found once. The sample taken for sequencing was PBMCs. Receptors originate from a female donor in good health and CMV-seronegative.

The chain recombines TRBV9 with TRBJ1-1; weak D call: TRBD1 (6 bases). Germline V gene data show CDR1 as SGDLS and CDR2 as YYNGEE. The CDR3 loop spans 13 amino acids. Trimming stripped 3 bases from V and 5 bases from J, with 11 bases between. The DNA of the CDR3 is TGTGCCAGCAGCGCGACAGGTAGTACTGAAGCTTTCTTT. As protein: CASSATGSTEAFF.

The chain uses TRBV2 and TRBJ1-2; 7 positions agree with TRBD1. CDR3 length: 14 amino acids. Trimming at V came to 4 bases and at J to 5 bases, leaving 7 bases not matched to a gene. CDR1 is SNHLY, CDR2 FYNNEI, per germline. The CDR3 reads CASSGKRQGYGYTF. The DNA for the CDR3 is TGTGCCAGCAGTGGTAAAAGACAGGGATATGGCTACACCTTC.

This chain joins TRBV6-1 and TRBJ1-2; TRBD1 aligns across 7 bases. The CDR3 has 15 amino acids. The germline V gene encodes CDR1 MNHNS and CDR2 SASEGT. V gave up 6 bases and J gave up 0 bases; unmatched junction bases: 7. CDR3 in amino acids: CASRPRQGANYGYTF. Here the CDR3 DNA reads TGTGCCAGCAGACCACGGCAGGGGGCTAACTATGGCTACACCTTC.

The chain uses TRBV12-5 and TRBJ1-2; D perhaps matches TRBD1 (6 bases). This CDR3 spans 13 amino acids. The V end was cut by 6 bases, the J end by 3 bases, with 11 bases between. In germline, CDR1 is LGHNT, CDR2 FRNRAP. This chain's CDR3 is CASGRDRYYGYTF. The CDR3 DNA sequence: TGTGCTAGTGGCCGTGACAGGTACTATGGCTACACCTTC.

This chain connects TRBV6-1 to TRBJ2-5; TRBD1 is a possible D gene (5 bases). The CDR3 is 16 amino acids. V was trimmed by 3 bases and J by 2 bases, leaving 16 bases between them. Germline loops: CDR1 MNHNS, CDR2 SASEGT. This CDR3 is CASSESRTRVQETQYF. Written as DNA, the CDR3 is TGTGCCAGCAGTGAGAGCCGGACAAGGGTTCAAGAGACCCAGTACTTC.

The chain joins TRBV7-2 to TRBJ2-3; TRBD2 aligns across 12 bases. Germline V gives CDR1 SGHTA, CDR2 FQGNSA. There are 16 residues in the CDR3. The junction had 7 bases not matched to a gene; V was cut back by 5 bases and J by 4 bases. The CDR3 loop is CASSQRTSGVPDTQYF. Written as DNA, the CDR3 is TGTGCCAGCAGCCAACGGACTAGCGGGGTACCAGATACGCAGTATTTT.

This sequence joins TRBV5-5 and TRBJ1-2; tentatively, D is TRBD1 (5 bases). The CDR3 is 14 amino acids. The ends were cut back, 1 base at V and 7 bases at J, with 14 bases in the middle. Per germline, CDR1 SGHKS and CDR2 YYEKEE (reference sequence). The DNA of the CDR3 is TGTGCCAGCAGCTTGCGCCCGGGGGATAGTGGCTACACCTTC. Protein sequence: CASSLRPGDSGYTF.

V usage is TRBV6-1 and J usage is TRBJ1-2; 7 nucleotides align to TRBD1. Germline CDR1 MNHNS, CDR2 SASEGT. The CDR3 length is 13 residues. The junction had 2 bases not matched to a gene; V was cut back by 5 bases and J by 2 bases. The CDR3 region has the DNA TGTGCCAGCAGTCCGGACAGGAACTATGGCTACACCTTC. Translated: CASSPDRNYGYTF.

The gene calls are TRBV5-5 and TRBJ1-5; D remains ambiguous. This CDR3 is 17 amino acids long. The germline gives CDR1 SGHKS, CDR2 YYEKEE (reference sequence). Trimming pared 3 bases from V and 0 bases from J, leaving 16 bases between. This CDR3 is CASSSEPGVISNQPQHF. CDR3 in DNA: TGTGCCAGCAGCTCTGAGCCCGGGGTTATTAGCAATCAGCCCCAGCATTTT.

The rearrangement uses TRBV6-1 and TRBJ1-4; D not resolved. Between the trimmed V and J ends, which lost 1 base and 3 bases, there was a span of 6 bases. CDR3 length: 14 residues. Germline V gene data show CDR1 as MNHNS and CDR2 as SASEGT. The CDR3 region is CASSEGQANEKLFF. DNA for the CDR3: TGTGCCAGCAGTGAAGGCCAGGCTAATGAAAAACTGTTTTTT.

The J gene is TRBJ2-1, the V gene TRBV5-8; 7 bases match TRBD2. V shed 2 bases, J shed 8 bases, and the junction held 13 bases outside the gene matches. Germline V gene data show CDR1 as SGHTS and CDR2 as YDEGEE. The length of the CDR3 is 16 residues. CDR3 residues: CASSFRRGVTSDEQFF. The CDR3 DNA is TGTGCCAGCAGCTTCCGTCGGGGGGTAACGTCCGATGAGCAGTTCTTC.

In its sample, this clone was seen once. V usage is TRBV20-1 and J usage is TRBJ2-3, with D perhaps matching TRBD2 (5 bases). There are 10 residues in the CDR3. Germline CDR1 is DFQATT and CDR2 is SNEGSKA (reference sequence). The ends were cut back, 3 bases at V and 8 bases at J, with 6 bases in the middle. The CDR3 spells CSASRGTQYF. DNA of the CDR3: TGCAGTGCTAGCCGGGGTACGCAGTATTTT.

This clone was observed a few times. The CDR3 coding sequence is TGTGCCAGTAGTGCCAGGGATAACTATGGCTACACCTTC. Its protein is CASSARDNYGYTF. V is TRBV19 and J is TRBJ1-2; D may be TRBD1 (5 bases). Trimming removed 5 bases from V and 1 base from J, with 8 bases in between. The CDR3 sequence is 13 residues long. Germline-derived CDR1 and CDR2 are LNHDA and SQIVND (reference sequence).

The chain links TRBV10-1 to TRBJ1-3; D unclear. V was shortened by 3 bases and J by 0 bases, with 12 bases between the two germline ends. This CDR3 has 16 amino acids. Germline assignment: CDR1 WNHNN and CDR2 SYGVQD (reference sequence). As DNA, the CDR3 is TGCGCCAGCAGTGACTCGAGACAAATCTCTGGAAACACCATATATTTT. Its translation is CASSDSRQISGNTIYF.

The chain joins TRBV7-2 to TRBJ1-2, with a possible D match to TRBD1 (5 bases). The germline gives CDR1 SGHTA, CDR2 FQGNSA. The CDR3 length is 17 residues. The V end lost 3 bases, the J end lost 3 bases, and 20 bases lay between the germline ends. CDR3 nucleotides: TGTGCCAGCAGCTTGGGGGGAAGTAGGGTCGACCACTATGGCTACACCTTC. It specifies CASSLGGSRVDHYGYTF.